This entry features one T cell receptor (beta chain) sequence. What it recognizes is unknown. These data belong to a study of T cells in Graves' hyperthyroidism and ophthalmopathy. Study-wide results and caveats: Appearing also in blood were most of the thyroid clonotypes expanded above 0.001. Separating ophthalmopathy from stable hyperthyroidism was achieved by a 13 V-J model. Ophthalmopathy, as predicted by the model, came a median 6.5 months after the prediction.

Germline V CDR1 and CDR2: DFQATT, SNEGSKA (reference sequence). Trimming removed 6 bases from V and 0 bases from J; junction bases left unmatched: 4. The CDR3 is 13 amino acids. The CDR3 regions of TCR beta were amplified from RNA transcripts. Researchers ran a first-round RT-PCR on the TCR CDR3 using the HTBI primer set. TCRdb processed the multiplex PCR reads anew with MiXCR; each CDR3 protein has one entry. This sample yields roughly 500,000 distinct CDR3 sequences, of which 46% are seen a single time; about two fifths belongs to the top ten. This chain links TRBV20-1 with TRBJ2-5; 7 bases line up with TRBD1. What was sequenced was peripheral blood or thyroid tissue (not recorded which). The TCR originated in an adult woman with Graves' disease, either hyperthyroidism or ophthalmopathy (not recorded which). The CDR3 here is CSAVQGYQETQYF. The CDR3 DNA reads TGCAGTGCAGTACAGGGGTACCAAGAGACCCAGTACTTC.